This TCR beta chain was profiled in a study of T cells after yellow fever vaccination. Study-wide results and caveats: A weaker secondary response peaked on day 5, the primary on day 15. A minor fraction of clonotypes spanned both CD4 and CD8 compartments. Reappearing after the booster were most of the clones from primary vaccination (less than 98% CD4, about 88% CD8).

The authors made TCR cDNA by 5'RACE template switching, adding a universal primer site and UMIs. TCRdb used MiXCR to reprocess the 5' RACE reads, holding one entry per CDR3 protein. The sample has about 630,000 distinct CDR3 sequences; over 9% are singletons. This clonotype was seen once. Its specificity is not known. This CDR3 has 12 residues. V lost 8 bases to trimming and J lost 5 bases, with 11 bases between them. Looked up from germline, CDR1 is LGHNA and CDR2 is YNFKEQ. The sample consisted of PBMCs, taken on the day of the yellow fever booster vaccination. This receptor was identified in a man aged 25 to 40 who received the YFV17D yellow fever vaccine. This chain connects TRBV4-2 to TRBJ2-3, with D possibly matching TRBD2 (6 bases). DNA for the CDR3: TGTGCCAGCGGGAGGACTTTAGATACGCAGTATTTT. It specifies CASGRTLDTQYF.